A selection of T cell receptor beta chains follows, all from one sample in a study of blood T cell repertoires in COVID-19. Data came from immunoSEQ multiplex PCR; TCRdb stores just in-frame clones and leaves some out. The sample lists under 200,000 clones; approximately 88% were seen once. Sequencing was performed on PBMCs or T cells enriched from blood (not recorded which). All receptors come from a woman between 18 and 30 years old who had recovered from COVID-19. Each CDR3 is given with its conserved first and last residue. A D gene is named only where the DNA matches it firmly. Clone size, where shown, is once, few, many, or a class for clones that have expanded.

v_call: TRBV5-1
clone_size: .
j_call: TRBJ1-2
d_call: TRBD1
cdr3_aa: CASSYTGEVYTF
cdr3_nt: TGCGCCAGCAGCTATACAGGGGAAGTCTACACCTTC

v_call: TRBV7-3
clone_size: few
j_call: TRBJ2-1
d_call: .
cdr3_aa: CASSLRRDSNEQFF
cdr3_nt: TGTGCCAGCAGCTTACGGCGGGATAGCAATGAGCAGTTCTTC

v_call: TRBV7-6
clone_size: .
j_call: TRBJ1-1
d_call: .
cdr3_aa: CASSLATNRNREGTEAFF
cdr3_nt: TGTGCCAGCAGCTTAGCAACAAACCGGAACAGGGAGGGCACTGAAGCTTTCTTT

v_call: TRBV6-4
clone_size: .
j_call: TRBJ1-6
d_call: .
cdr3_aa: CASSDGGAGNSPLHF
cdr3_nt: TGTGCCAGCAGTGACGGAGGGGCTGGGAATTCACCCCTCCACTTT

v_call: TRBV24-1
clone_size: once
j_call: TRBJ2-5
d_call: .
cdr3_aa: CATSDFSRSETQYF
cdr3_nt: TGTGCCACCAGTGATTTTTCCAGGTCTGAGACCCAGTACTTC

v_call: TRBV28
clone_size: .
j_call: TRBJ2-2
d_call: .
cdr3_aa: CASSSPPRRGRVAGELFF
cdr3_nt: TGTGCCAGCAGTTCCCCCCCCCGGAGGGGGCGAGTTGCCGGGGAGCTGTTTTTT

v_call: TRBV18
clone_size: .
j_call: TRBJ2-1
d_call: .
cdr3_aa: CASSPDGVNEQFF
cdr3_nt: TGTGCCAGCTCACCAGACGGAGTTAATGAGCAGTTCTTC

v_call: TRBV5-6
clone_size: .
j_call: TRBJ2-3
d_call: .
cdr3_aa: CASSLLGSGGDTQYF
cdr3_nt: TGTGCCAGCAGCTTGCTGGGGTCCGGGGGAGATACGCAGTATTTT

v_call: TRBV19
clone_size: .
j_call: TRBJ1-2
d_call: .
cdr3_aa: CASSLTTGSGYTF
cdr3_nt: TGTGCCAGTAGCCTAACCACAGGGAGTGGCTACACCTTC

v_call: TRBV6-2/TRBV6-3
clone_size: .
j_call: TRBJ2-5
d_call: .
cdr3_aa: CASSLRGTEETQYF
cdr3_nt: TGTGCCAGCAGCCTACGCGGGACAGAAGAGACCCAGTACTTC

v_call: TRBV5-1
clone_size: .
j_call: TRBJ2-2
d_call: TRBD1
cdr3_aa: CASSLRQGRFNTGELFF
cdr3_nt: TGCGCCAGCAGCCTGAGACAGGGGCGCTTCAACACCGGGGAGCTGTTTTTT

v_call: TRBV29-1
clone_size: .
j_call: TRBJ2-7
d_call: TRBD1
cdr3_aa: CSVRTGGGKQYF
cdr3_nt: TGCAGCGTAAGGACAGGGGGCGGAAAGCAGTACTTC

v_call: TRBV28
clone_size: .
j_call: TRBJ2-7
d_call: TRBD2
cdr3_aa: CASSSLAGITYEQYF
cdr3_nt: TGTGCCAGCAGTTCTCTAGCGGGGATTACCTACGAGCAGTACTTC

v_call: TRBV7-9
clone_size: .
j_call: TRBJ2-3
d_call: TRBD1
cdr3_aa: CASSSGQQNSDTQYF
cdr3_nt: TGTGCCAGCAGCTCGGGACAGCAGAACTCAGATACGCAGTATTTT

v_call: TRBV19
clone_size: .
j_call: TRBJ1-5
d_call: .
cdr3_aa: CASSAGINNQPQHF
cdr3_nt: TGTGCCAGTAGTGCGGGAATAAACAATCAGCCCCAGCATTTT

v_call: TRBV2
clone_size: .
j_call: TRBJ2-5
d_call: .
cdr3_aa: CASSENPGEETQYF
cdr3_nt: TGTGCCAGCAGTGAGAACCCGGGAGAAGAGACCCAGTACTTC

v_call: TRBV12-3/TRBV12-4
clone_size: .
j_call: TRBJ1-1
d_call: .
cdr3_aa: CASSFQRATEAFF
cdr3_nt: TGTGCCAGCAGTTTTCAGAGGGCCACTGAAGCTTTCTTT

v_call: TRBV12-3/TRBV12-4
clone_size: few
j_call: TRBJ1-2
d_call: .
cdr3_aa: CASSLGEGVGYTF
cdr3_nt: TGTGCCAGCAGTTTGGGCGAAGGGGTCGGCTACACCTTC

v_call: TRBV18
clone_size: .
j_call: TRBJ2-3
d_call: TRBD1
cdr3_aa: CASSPVQGDADTQYF
cdr3_nt: TGTGCCAGCTCACCAGTACAGGGGGATGCAGATACGCAGTATTTT

v_call: TRBV6-4
clone_size: .
j_call: TRBJ1-2
d_call: .
cdr3_aa: CASSDGGGSSYGYTF
cdr3_nt: TGTGCCAGCAGTGACGGCGGGGGCAGTAGCTATGGCTACACCTTC

v_call: TRBV4-1
clone_size: few
j_call: TRBJ2-5
d_call: .
cdr3_aa: CASSQVVGRLETQYF
cdr3_nt: TGCGCCAGCAGCCAGGTCGTTGGGCGATTAGAGACCCAGTACTTC

v_call: TRBV7-2
clone_size: .
j_call: TRBJ2-2
d_call: TRBD2
cdr3_aa: CASSLSGGLAGELFF
cdr3_nt: TGTGCCAGCAGCCTTAGCGGGGGGTTAGCCGGGGAGCTGTTTTTT

v_call: TRBV2
clone_size: .
j_call: TRBJ2-1
d_call: TRBD1
cdr3_aa: CASRRGDRFNAEQFF
cdr3_nt: TGTGCCAGCAGAAGGGGGGACAGGTTTAACGCGGAGCAGTTCTTC

v_call: TRBV5-6
clone_size: .
j_call: TRBJ2-5
d_call: .
cdr3_aa: CASSLSWGQAQETQYF
cdr3_nt: TGTGCCAGCAGCTTGTCCTGGGGGCAGGCCCAAGAGACCCAGTACTTC

v_call: TRBV6-2/TRBV6-3
clone_size: .
j_call: TRBJ1-4
d_call: .
cdr3_aa: CASSQMDRRINEKLFF
cdr3_nt: TGTGCCAGCAGTCAAATGGACAGACGGATTAATGAAAAACTGTTTTTT

v_call: TRBV24-1
clone_size: .
j_call: TRBJ2-3
d_call: .
cdr3_aa: CATSVAGRIDSTDTQYF
cdr3_nt: TGTGCCACCAGTGTGGCAGGGCGCATAGATAGCACAGATACGCAGTATTTT

v_call: TRBV2
clone_size: .
j_call: TRBJ2-2
d_call: TRBD1
cdr3_aa: CASSWDRGRTGELFF
cdr3_nt: TGTGCCAGCAGTTGGGACAGGGGAAGAACCGGGGAGCTGTTTTTT

v_call: TRBV28
clone_size: .
j_call: TRBJ1-5
d_call: .
cdr3_aa: CASSLFPAVPPQHF
cdr3_nt: TGTGCCAGCAGTTTATTCCCCGCGGTTCCGCCCCAGCATTTT

v_call: TRBV25-1
clone_size: .
j_call: TRBJ1-2
d_call: .
cdr3_aa: CASSVDKRGYTF
cdr3_nt: TGTGCCAGCAGTGTTGATAAGAGGGGCTACACCTTC

v_call: TRBV2
clone_size: .
j_call: TRBJ2-1
d_call: .
cdr3_aa: CASSPRVSSYNEQFF
cdr3_nt: TGTGCCAGCAGTCCGAGGGTCAGCTCCTACAATGAGCAGTTCTTC

v_call: TRBV27
clone_size: .
j_call: TRBJ1-2
d_call: .
cdr3_aa: CASSLFPGNYGYTF
cdr3_nt: TGTGCCAGCAGTTTATTCCCAGGTAACTATGGCTACACCTTC

v_call: TRBV7-3
clone_size: .
j_call: TRBJ2-1
d_call: .
cdr3_aa: CASSLSALLNNNEQFF
cdr3_nt: TGTGCCAGCAGCTTATCGGCACTACTTAATAACAATGAGCAGTTCTTC

v_call: TRBV7-2
clone_size: .
j_call: TRBJ1-6
d_call: .
cdr3_aa: CASSLDQGTAYNSPLHF
cdr3_nt: TGTGCCAGCAGCTTAGATCAGGGTACCGCCTATAATTCACCCCTCCACTTT

v_call: TRBV6-5
clone_size: .
j_call: TRBJ1-3
d_call: TRBD1
cdr3_aa: CASSRGLSGNTIYF
cdr3_nt: TGTGCCAGCAGCAGGGGGCTCTCTGGAAACACCATATATTTT

v_call: TRBV18
clone_size: once
j_call: TRBJ1-2
d_call: .
cdr3_aa: CASSPDSYGYTF
cdr3_nt: TGTGCCAGCTCACCCGACAGCTATGGCTACACCTTC

v_call: TRBV6-6
clone_size: once
j_call: TRBJ1-1
d_call: .
cdr3_aa: CASSYPPEGTEAFF
cdr3_nt: TGTGCCAGCAGTTACCCGCCTGAGGGCACTGAAGCTTTCTTT

v_call: TRBV30
clone_size: .
j_call: TRBJ1-2
d_call: TRBD1
cdr3_aa: CAWSRPGQGVGYTF
cdr3_nt: TGTGCCTGGAGCCGTCCGGGACAGGGGGTCGGCTACACCTTC

v_call: TRBV11-3
clone_size: .
j_call: TRBJ2-7
d_call: .
cdr3_aa: CASSVGPSYEQYF
cdr3_nt: TGTGCCAGCAGCGTTGGGCCCTCCTACGAGCAGTACTTC

v_call: TRBV24-1
clone_size: .
j_call: TRBJ2-3
d_call: .
cdr3_aa: CATSDGGLNMDTQYF
cdr3_nt: TGTGCCACCAGTGATGGCGGACTTAACATGGATACGCAGTATTTT

v_call: TRBV7-9
clone_size: once
j_call: TRBJ2-7
d_call: TRBD1
cdr3_aa: CASSLGGTGVYEQYF
cdr3_nt: TGTGCCAGCAGCTTAGGAGGGACAGGGGTCTACGAGCAGTACTTC

v_call: TRBV9
clone_size: .
j_call: TRBJ2-2
d_call: .
cdr3_aa: CASSLTPNTGELFF
cdr3_nt: TGTGCCAGCAGCCTGACACCGAACACCGGGGAGCTGTTTTTT

v_call: TRBV6-6
clone_size: .
j_call: TRBJ1-2
d_call: .
cdr3_aa: CASSYGQYGYTF
cdr3_nt: TGTGCCAGCAGTTACGGACAGTATGGCTACACCTTC

v_call: TRBV19
clone_size: .
j_call: TRBJ2-2
d_call: .
cdr3_aa: CASSIKNRAGELFF
cdr3_nt: TGTGCCAGTAGTATTAAAAACAGGGCCGGGGAGCTGTTTTTT

v_call: TRBV7-2
clone_size: .
j_call: TRBJ2-7
d_call: TRBD2
cdr3_aa: CASSYISGGAYEQYF
cdr3_nt: TGTGCCAGCAGCTACATTAGCGGGGGGGCTTACGAGCAGTACTTC

v_call: TRBV20-1
clone_size: .
j_call: TRBJ2-7
d_call: .
cdr3_aa: CSARRGEQYF
cdr3_nt: TGCAGTGCTAGGCGCGGCGAGCAGTACTTC

v_call: TRBV3-1/TRBV3-2
clone_size: .
j_call: TRBJ2-3
d_call: TRBD2
cdr3_aa: CASSRGGTSGDTQYF
cdr3_nt: TGTGCCAGCAGCCGCGGCGGGACTAGCGGTGATACGCAGTATTTT

v_call: TRBV3-1/TRBV3-2
clone_size: once
j_call: TRBJ1-5
d_call: .
cdr3_aa: CASSRQGGGAPEPQHF
cdr3_nt: TGTGCCAGCAGCCGTCAGGGAGGGGGGGCACCGGAGCCCCAGCATTTT